Below are 10 T cell receptor beta chains sequenced from a single sample in a study of PD-L1 blockade in urothelial cancer. Documented time point: peripheral blood 6 weeks after treatment start. TCRdb keeps only in-frame clones here, not all; method: immunoSEQ multiplex PCR. The data contain roughly 25,000 clones, roughly 84% of them singletons. The source material was PBMCs, sampled around atezolizumab (anti-PD-L1) treatment. Receptors originate from a man aged 65 to 85 with urothelial cancer.

The chain recombines TRBV19 with TRBJ1-2, with D maybe TRBD1 (5 bases). CDR3 length: 14 residues. Looked up from germline, CDR1 is LNHDA and CDR2 is SQIVND (reference sequence). The germline V and J ends were trimmed by 7 bases and 2 bases, with 14 bases remaining between them. Here the CDR3 reads CASKGQGRNYGYTF. CDR3 bases: TGTGCCAGTAAGGGGCAGGGAAGAAACTATGGCTACACCTTC.

This chain uses TRBV21-1 with TRBJ1-4. TRBV21-1 is a recognized pseudogene. This CDR3 has 16 residues. CDR3 in amino acids: CASSKALSGFAEKLFF. As DNA, the CDR3 is TGTGCCAGCAGCAAAGCGCTTTCGGGTTTCGCGGAAAAACTGTTTTTT.

This clone was detected only once. The chain's CDR3 is CASSSRTANYGYTF. The CDR3 nucleotides read TGTGCCAGCAGCTCCCGGACAGCTAACTATGGCTACACCTTC. This rearrangement joins TRBV5-4 to TRBJ1-2; a possible D gene is TRBD1 (6 bases). The CDR3 consists of 14 residues. The V end was cut by 3 bases, the J end by 0 bases, with 9 bases between. The germline CDR1 and CDR2 sequences are SGHNT and YYREEE (reference sequence).

The chain carries TRBV25-1 and TRBJ1-4, with 8 nucleotides matching TRBD1. The CDR3 extends over 13 amino acids. Germline values: CDR1 MGHDK, CDR2 SYGVNS. The V gene end was trimmed by 5 bases and the J gene end by 8 bases; junction bases not matched to a gene: 4. The CDR3 nucleotides are TGTGCCAGCAGTTACCGGACAGGGGAAAAACTGTTTTTT. This gives the protein CASSYRTGEKLFF.

The chain recombines TRBV5-4 with TRBJ1-1; D remains ambiguous. V lost 3 bases to trimming and J lost 1 base, with 10 bases between them. The CDR3 runs 14 residues. Germline CDR1 is SGHNT and CDR2 is YYREEE (reference sequence). This CDR3 is CASSSMAGNTEAFF. CDR3 in DNA: TGTGCCAGCAGCTCGATGGCAGGGAACACTGAAGCTTTCTTT.

This sequence joins TRBV7-8 and TRBJ2-1; D is unclear. V dropped 5 bases and J dropped 10 bases, with 12 bases sitting between them. The CDR3 loop spans 12 amino acids. CDR1 is SGHVS, CDR2 FQNEAQ, per germline. This CDR3 is CASSHPRREQFF. CDR3 bases: TGTGCCAGCAGCCACCCTCGGCGGGAGCAGTTCTTC. Together with reference TRBV7-8 and TRBJ2-1, the CDR3 gives the full variable domain: GAGVSQSPRYKVAKRGQDVALRCDPISGHVSLFWYQQALGQGPEFLTYFQNEAQLDKSGLPSDRFFAERPEGSVSTLKIQRTQQEDSAVYLCASSHPRREQFFGPGTRLTVL.

V and J are TRBV7-6 and TRBJ2-5; D gene unclear. Germline values: CDR1 SGHVS, CDR2 FNYEAQ. The V end was cut by 5 bases, the J end by 3 bases, with 13 bases between. This CDR3 region has 14 residues. The CDR3 is CASSQASPEETQYF. The CDR3 DNA follows: TGTGCCAGCAGCCAAGCATCCCCGGAAGAGACCCAGTACTTC.

This clone was seen only once. CDR3 region: CASSLGSRLARDTQYF. The CDR3 bases are TGTGCCAGCAGCTTAGGAAGTCGGCTAGCGAGGGATACGCAGTATTTT. The J gene is TRBJ2-3, the V gene TRBV7-2; perhaps TRBD2 as D (6 bases). V lost 1 base and J lost 6, with 17 bases in between. This CDR3 has 16 amino acids. Germline assignment: CDR1 SGHTA and CDR2 FQGNSA.

This chain uses TRBV9 with TRBJ2-7; TRBD2 matches 9 bases. The J segment lost 3 bases and the V segment lost 0 bases, leaving 7 bases of the junction unmatched. The CDR3 runs 16 residues. The germline CDR1 and CDR2 sequences are SGDLS and YYNGEE. CDR3 sequence: CASSVAGREGLYEQYF. CDR3 bases: TGTGCCAGCAGCGTAGCCGGGCGGGAGGGCCTCTACGAGCAGTACTTC.

V usage is TRBV7-8 and J usage is TRBJ2-7; 13 nucleotides agree with TRBD2. Germline V gene lookup returns CDR1 SGHVS and CDR2 FQNEAQ. Unmatched junction bases numbered 4, after V lost 5 bases and J lost 3 bases. CDR3 length: 15 residues. DNA for the CDR3: TGTGCCAGCAGCGAATGGACTAGCGGGAGCTACGAGCAGTACTTC. Encoded protein: CASSEWTSGSYEQYF.